This T cell receptor beta chain was captured by sequencing in a study of control samples from healthy donors and cancer patients. The CDR3 contains 14 residues. Between the trimmed V and J ends, which lost 0 bases and 1 base, there was a span of 8 bases. Per the germline V gene, CDR1 is SGHRS and CDR2 is YFSETQ. Only in-frame clones appear in the TCRdb table, and some are missing; sequencing was by immunoSEQ multiplex PCR. This table has 150,000 to 160,000 clones, around 95% appearing once. The sample taken for sequencing was blood. The chain is built from TRBV5-1 and TRBJ2-7; D possibly corresponds to TRBD2 (6 bases). The sequence was collected from a man between 40 and 49 years old in good health. CDR3 in amino acids: CASSLGRESYEQYF. CDR3 bases: TGCGCCAGCAGCTTGGGTCGGGAGTCCTACGAGCAGTACTTC. Full variable domain (outside the CDR3, taken from reference TRBV5-1 and TRBJ2-7): KAGVTQTPRYLIKTRGQQVTLSCSPISGHRSVSWYQQTPGQGLQFLFEYFSETQRNKGNFPGRFSGRQFSNSRSEMNVSTLELGDSALYLCASSLGRESYEQYFGPGTRLTVT.